The 27 T cell receptor beta chains listed next were all sequenced from one sample in a study of T cell changes during pregnancy in multiple sclerosis. Sequenced by immunoSEQ multiplex PCR; TCRdb stores in-frame clones only, minus some. This table has around 24,000 clones, around 84% appearing once. The material was CD4+ T cells from peripheral blood mononuclear cells, obtained in the second trimester of pregnancy. All receptors come from a female donor in good health, enrolled as a control in a pregnancy study.

The CDR3 DNA follows: TGTGCCAGCAGCTCTCTCACAGGGACGGATGGCTACACCTTC. This gives the protein CASSSLTGTDGYTF. The chain carries TRBV11-2 and TRBJ1-2; maybe TRBD1 (6 bases). The CDR3 is made up of 14 amino acids. Per the germline V gene, CDR1 is SGHAT and CDR2 is FQNNGV. V was cut by 4 bases and J by 6 bases, with 15 bases left in between.

V usage is TRBV6-5 and J usage is TRBJ1-2, with 7 bases lining up with TRBD1. Trimming took 4 bases from V and 4 from J; bases not matched to a gene: 6. Germline V gene lookup returns CDR1 MNHEY and CDR2 SVGAGI. This CDR3 comprises 14 residues. Written as DNA, the CDR3 is TGTGCCAGCAGTTCCGCAGGGACAGTCTATGGCTACACCTTC. Translated: CASSSAGTVYGYTF.

V gene TRBV28 combines with J gene TRBJ2-3; 15 bases match TRBD2. After removal of 6 bases from V and 4 bases from J, the junction contained 8 bases not matched to a gene. The CDR3 is 17 amino acids. From germline, CDR1 is MDHEN and CDR2 SYDVKM. CDR3 in amino acids: CASRGTSGRPPADTQYF. CDR3 in DNA: TGTGCCAGCAGGGGGACTAGCGGGAGGCCCCCCGCAGATACGCAGTATTTT.

This chain links TRBV23-1 with TRBJ1-1; the match to TRBD1 covers 9 bases. TRBV23-1 is sorted into the ORF group, with uncertain function. Trimming took 0 bases from V and 0 from J; bases not matched to a gene: 14. There are 20 residues in the CDR3. The CDR3 loop is CASSQSRGQGARTMNTEAFF. CDR3 DNA: TGCGCCAGCAGTCAATCGAGGGGACAGGGAGCACGCACTATGAACACTGAAGCTTTCTTT.

The CDR3, as DNA: TGTGCCTGGAGCCCGGACAGACCCAATTCACCCCTCCACTTT. Translation gives CAWSPDRPNSPLHF. This chain links TRBV30 with TRBJ1-6; possible D gene TRBD1, 6 bases. CDR3 length equals 14 residues. V was cut by 3 bases and J by 7 bases, with 13 bases left in between. Germline lookup yields CDR1 GTSNPN and CDR2 SVGIG (reference sequence).

The chain employs TRBV28 and TRBJ1-2; D is undetermined. V lost 4 bases, J lost 4 bases, and 19 bases lay in between. This CDR3 is 16 amino acids long. Germline V gives CDR1 MDHEN, CDR2 SYDVKM. In nucleotides, the CDR3 is TGTGCCAGCAGTTCTCAGAGCGGGGTTTCGGCCTATGGCTACACCTTC. Amino acids: CASSSQSGVSAYGYTF.

The chain carries TRBV11-1 and TRBJ2-1, with 9 bases aligning to TRBD2. The V segment lost 1 base and the J segment 0 bases; nucleotides outside the gene matches: 1. Germline CDR1 reads SGHAT; CDR2 reads FQDESV (reference sequence). This CDR3 has 16 residues. The CDR3 region is CASSLVTSGSYNEQFF. CDR3 coding DNA: TGTGCCAGCAGCTTAGTGACTAGCGGCTCCTACAATGAGCAGTTCTTC.

This chain connects TRBV5-5 to TRBJ2-3, with 9 bases lining up with TRBD2. The V gene end was trimmed by 2 bases and the J gene end by 6 bases; junction bases not matched to a gene: 7. The CDR3 length is 15 residues. In germline, CDR1 is SGHKS, CDR2 YYEKEE (reference sequence). The CDR3 is CASSFSGGVVDTQYF. In nucleotides, the CDR3 is TGTGCCAGCAGCTTTAGCGGGGGAGTCGTCGATACGCAGTATTTT.

The chain uses TRBV30 and TRBJ1-1, with D perhaps matching TRBD1 (5 bases). The CDR3 is 13 residues long. The V gene lost 4 bases and the J gene lost 4 bases, with 13 bases spanning the gap. Germline CDR1 and CDR2: GTSNPN and SVGIG (reference sequence). For the CDR3, the DNA is TGTGCCTGGATTGGGCAGGGAAGCACTGAAGCTTTCTTT. This sequence encodes CAWIGQGSTEAFF.

J is TRBJ2-1 and V is TRBV7-6, with D possibly TRBD2 on 6 matching bases. The germline gives CDR1 SGHVS, CDR2 FNYEAQ. Between the trimmed V and J ends, which lost 2 bases and 0 bases, there was a span of 8 bases. This CDR3 is built from 15 residues. CDR3 sequence: CASSLNGGSYNEQFF. The CDR3 coding sequence is TGTGCCAGCAGCTTAAACGGGGGCTCCTACAATGAGCAGTTCTTC.

The V and J genes are TRBV21-1 and TRBJ1-2; the table's D call TRBD1 went unverified against the DNA. TRBV21-1 is a known pseudogene. The CDR3 runs 15 residues. CDR3 in DNA: TGTGCCAGCAGCACCGGGACAGGACTTAACTATGGCTACACCTTC. It yields the protein CASSTGTGLNYGYTF.

Within the sample, this clone is medium-sized. This sequence joins TRBV27 and TRBJ2-7; 7 bases map to TRBD2. The length of the CDR3 is 12 residues. The germline CDR1 and CDR2 sequences are MNHEY and SMNVEV (reference sequence). The junction had 6 bases not matched to a gene; V was cut back by 6 bases and J by 7 bases. The CDR3 sequence is CASRGGSKEQYF. CDR3 nucleotide sequence: TGTGCCAGCAGAGGCGGGAGTAAGGAGCAGTACTTC.

V gene TRBV5-1 combines with J gene TRBJ2-7; 8 bases are shared with TRBD1. Trimming at V came to 0 bases and at J to 7 bases, leaving 6 bases not matched to a gene. Germline CDR1 and CDR2: SGHRS and YFSETQ. The CDR3 consists of 14 residues. The CDR3 here is CASSLAQGAREQYF. In nucleotides, the CDR3 is TGCGCCAGCAGCTTGGCCCAGGGGGCAAGGGAGCAGTACTTC.

The chain uses TRBV4-1 and TRBJ2-1; TRBD2 aligns across 10 bases. This CDR3 has 17 residues. V was pared by 0 bases and J by 6 bases, with 8 bases of the junction left unmatched. The germline V gene has CDR1 MGHRA and CDR2 YSYEKL. CDR3 in amino acids: CASSQESGLAGVNEQFF. The CDR3 bases are TGCGCCAGCAGCCAAGAGAGCGGTCTAGCGGGAGTCAATGAGCAGTTCTTC.

The chain uses TRBV5-8 and TRBJ2-5, with TRBD2 matching 8 bases. CDR3 length equals 15 residues. The V gene end was trimmed by 4 bases and the J gene end by 5 bases; junction bases not matched to a gene: 10. Germline values: CDR1 SGHTS, CDR2 YDEGEE. This CDR3 is CASSHPVAGGETQYF. In DNA, the CDR3 is TGTGCCAGCAGCCATCCGGTGGCGGGGGGTGAGACCCAGTACTTC.

CDR3 amino acids: CASSGMDRAGSPLHF. In DNA form, the CDR3 reads TGTGCCAGCAGCGGGATGGACAGGGCCGGCTCACCCCTCCACTTT. This rearrangement joins TRBV5-6 to TRBJ1-6, with 8 positions matching TRBD1. This CDR3 is built from 15 residues. J gave up 10 bases and V 4 bases, and 10 bases lay outside the gene matches. The germline V gene has CDR1 SGHDT and CDR2 YYEEEE.

This clone occurred once. This chain connects TRBV28 to TRBJ2-2; 7 nucleotides match TRBD1. Germline values: CDR1 MDHEN, CDR2 SYDVKM. This CDR3 contains 15 residues. Germline trimming cut 7 bases from V and 2 bases from J; bases unmatched to any gene: 7. CDR3 residues: CASTRGILNTGELFF. The CDR3 DNA is TGTGCCAGCACCAGGGGGATATTAAACACCGGGGAGCTGTTTTTT.

As DNA, the CDR3 is TGTGCTAGTGGTTTGGGGACAGGGGAGGGAAACACCATATATTTT. Translating gives CASGLGTGEGNTIYF. The V and J genes are TRBV12-5 and TRBJ1-3, with 9 nucleotides matching TRBD1. Germline V gene sequence: CDR1 LGHNT, CDR2 FRNRAP. V dropped 1 base and J dropped 4; count of bases not matched to a gene: 2. This CDR3 is 15 amino acids long.

This chain uses TRBV5-1 with TRBJ2-3; 8 bases are shared with TRBD2. The length of the CDR3 is 14 residues. V shed 6 bases and J 4 bases; nucleotides not matched to a gene: 7. The germline V gene encodes CDR1 SGHRS and CDR2 YFSETQ. CDR3 loop: CASISGSSPDTQYF. CDR3 sequence (DNA): TGCGCCAGCATCAGCGGGAGTAGCCCAGATACGCAGTATTTT.

V is TRBV27 and J is TRBJ2-1; 7 nucleotides agree with TRBD2. The CDR3 is made up of 16 amino acids. The germline V gene encodes CDR1 MNHEY and CDR2 SMNVEV (reference sequence). V was clipped by 4 bases and J by 0 bases; unmatched bases: 6. The CDR3 nucleotides read TGTGCCAGCAGTTCTCGACTAGCACACTCCTACAATGAGCAGTTCTTC. Protein sequence: CASSSRLAHSYNEQFF.

The chain links TRBV28 to TRBJ2-3, with D tentatively TRBD1 (6 bases). The V end lost 5 bases, the J end lost 5 bases, and 17 bases lay between the germline ends. The germline CDR1 and CDR2 sequences are MDHEN and SYDVKM. The CDR3 has 15 amino acids. The CDR3 loop reads CASSIPGGAGDTQYF. The CDR3 nucleotides read TGTGCCAGCAGTATACCTGGGGGCGCGGGAGATACGCAGTATTTT.

This chain connects TRBV29-1 to TRBJ1-2, with 8 bases that match TRBD1. The CDR3 runs to 15 residues. J lost 8 bases, V lost 8 bases, and 19 bases had no gene match. Germline V gene sequence: CDR1 SQVTM, CDR2 ANQGSEA. The CDR3 reads CSSRPPGGQGVGYTF. The CDR3, as DNA: TGCAGCTCCAGACCACCCGGAGGACAGGGTGTAGGCTACACCTTC.

The chain carries TRBV10-3 and TRBJ2-1; 7 bases align to TRBD2. Germline V gene sequence: CDR1 ENHRY, CDR2 SYGVKD. J lost 8 bases, V lost 7 bases, and 11 bases had no gene match. CDR3 length: 14 amino acids. The CDR3 region has the DNA TGTGCCATCAAATACAGACTAGCAGTCGATGAGCAGTTCTTC. Residues: CAIKYRLAVDEQFF.

This clone has just one count. V and J are TRBV6-1 and TRBJ1-1, with 10 bases matching TRBD1. Germline trimming cut 3 bases from V and 5 bases from J; bases unmatched to any gene: 6. This CDR3 is 15 amino acids long. Germline loops: CDR1 MNHNS, CDR2 SASEGT. The CDR3 sequence is CASSDSGTGETEAFF. In DNA, the CDR3 is TGTGCCAGCAGTGACTCCGGGACAGGGGAGACTGAAGCTTTCTTT.

This clone appeared a single time. This chain links TRBV12-5 with TRBJ2-7; 11 bases agree with TRBD1. CDR3 length equals 14 residues. After removal of 7 bases from V and 6 bases from J, the junction contained 8 bases not matched to a gene. Germline-derived CDR1 and CDR2 are LGHNT and FRNRAP. DNA for the CDR3: TGTGCTAGTGAGTTCGGGACAGGGGGTTCCGAGCAGTACTTC. It translates to CASEFGTGGSEQYF.

J is TRBJ1-6 and V is TRBV5-5, with a possible D match to TRBD1 (6 bases). V lost 3 bases and J lost 9, with 13 bases in between. This CDR3 spans 14 amino acids. CDR1 and CDR2 from the germline V gene are SGHKS and YYEKEE (reference sequence). CDR3 in amino acids: CASSSGGLGSPLHF. In nucleotides, the CDR3 is TGTGCCAGCAGCTCTGGGGGCTTAGGTTCACCCCTCCACTTT.

The J gene is TRBJ2-7, the V gene TRBV29-1; a possible D gene is TRBD1 (5 bases). The CDR3 contains 15 residues. V lost 3 bases to trimming and J lost 6 bases, with 21 bases between them. Germline V gene sequence: CDR1 SQVTM, CDR2 ANQGSEA. The CDR3, as DNA: TGCAGCGTTGAGGCTTTAGACAGTCCTTCAGGCGAGCAGTACTTC. Translated, it gives CSVEALDSPSGEQYF.